This T cell receptor (beta chain) was sequenced during a study of blood T cell repertoires in COVID-19. Study-level background: Sites across the United States, Italy and Spain contributed samples from acute and convalescent COVID-19.

TCRdb's table, derived via immunoSEQ multiplex PCR, lists solely in-frame clones and lacks some. The data contain around 200,000 clones, about 88% of them seen just once; the ten biggest clones take up 1.1%. The CDR3 loop spans 15 amino acids. Trimming cost V 5 bases and J 5 bases; bases outside gene matches: 9. CDR1 is LNHDA and CDR2 is SQIVND in the germline V gene (reference sequence). The source material was peripheral blood. This clonotype was obtained from a man aged 25-40 years with acute or convalescent COVID-19. The chain employs TRBV19 and TRBJ1-5; 7 bases map to TRBD1. The CDR3 bases are TGTGCCAGTAGTGTCGAGGACAGGCAGGATCAGCCCCAGCATTTT. Translated: CASSVEDRQDQPQHF.